A selection of T cell receptor beta chains follows, all from one sample in a study of blood T cell repertoires in COVID-19. Sequencing used immunoSEQ multiplex PCR; TCRdb keeps in-frame clones, though not all of them. The sample consists of more than 90,000 clones, around 86% of them appearing once. Sequencing used peripheral blood. Source of these receptors: a man in his 70s with acute or convalescent COVID-19. Both conserved end residues are part of each CDR3. A D gene is named only where the DNA matches it firmly. The listing skips clone size in some rows; elsewhere it reads once, few, many or a size class.

TRBJ1-1 | - | - | TRBV19 | CATGNTEAFF | TGTGCGACAGGGAACACTGAAGCTTTCTTT
TRBJ1-1 | TRBD1 | - | TRBV7-9 | CASSLTGGTEAFF | TGTGCCAGCAGCTTAACAGGGGGAACTGAAGCTTTCTTT
TRBJ1-6 | TRBD1 | - | TRBV5-4 | CASSLVRTGRNNSPLHF | TGTGCCAGCAGCTTGGTACGGACAGGGCGAAATAATTCACCCCTCCACTTT
TRBJ2-7 | - | once | TRBV28 | CASSLMRGLSYEQYF | TGTGCCAGCAGTTTAATGCGGGGGCTCTCCTACGAGCAGTACTTC
TRBJ2-2 | - | - | TRBV10-3 | CAIRTRDTGGELFF | TGTGCCATCAGGACGAGGGACACTGGCGGGGAGCTGTTTTTT
TRBJ1-3 | TRBD1 | - | TRBV11-2 | CASTKRRQGSGNTIYF | TGTGCCAGCACCAAAAGACGACAGGGGTCTGGAAACACCATATATTTT
TRBJ1-5 | - | - | TRBV7-8 | CASSSRDFNQPQHF | TGTGCCAGCAGCTCCCGGGACTTTAATCAGCCCCAGCATTTT
TRBJ1-1 | - | - | TRBV18 | CASSPWQEAEAFF | TGTGCCAGCTCACCGTGGCAGGAGGCTGAAGCTTTCTTT
TRBJ2-1 | TRBD2 | - | TRBV5-1 | CASSLGGGSRDEQFF | TGCGCCAGCAGCTTGGGTGGCGGGAGTCGGGATGAGCAGTTCTTC
TRBJ2-7 | - | - | TRBV14 | CASSHLGGQIYEQYF | TGTGCCAGCAGCCACCTTGGTGGACAGATCTACGAGCAGTACTTC
TRBJ1-2 | - | few | TRBV3-1/TRBV3-2 | CASSQDGGVGYTF | TGTGCCAGCAGCCAAGATGGGGGGGTTGGCTACACCTTC
TRBJ2-3 | - | - | TRBV9 | CASNTGTDTQYF | TGTGCCAGCAACACCGGCACAGATACGCAGTATTTT
TRBJ1-5 | TRBD1 | - | TRBV5-6 | CASSSRTGPQPQHF | TGTGCCAGCAGCTCGAGGACAGGGCCTCAGCCCCAGCATTTT
TRBJ1-1 | TRBD1 | - | TRBV2 | CASSGNPGGGTEAFF | TGTGCCAGCAGTGGAAACCCAGGGGGAGGCACTGAAGCTTTCTTT
TRBJ2-1 | TRBD2 | - | TRBV19 | CASSINIGTSGGEQFF | TGTGCCAGTAGTATAAACATAGGGACTAGCGGCGGTGAGCAGTTCTTC
TRBJ2-1 | - | few | TRBV7-2 | CASSLAVGSSYNEQFF | TGTGCCAGCAGCTTAGCGGTGGGCTCCTCCTACAATGAGCAGTTCTTC
TRBJ2-1 | TRBD2 | - | TRBV12-5 | CASGLVLTGSGRAGEQFF | TGTGCTAGTGGTTTGGTTTTAACAGGGAGCGGGAGGGCCGGGGAGCAGTTCTTC
TRBJ1-2 | - | few | TRBV2 | CASSDERDGYTF | TGTGCCAGCAGTGATGAGCGCGACGGCTACACCTTC
TRBJ2-7 | - | few | TRBV5-1 | CASSRTGGPREQYF | TGCGCCAGCAGCAGAACCGGGGGGCCGAGGGAGCAGTACTTC
TRBJ1-2 | - | - | TRBV6-5 | CASSPVGGRNYGYTF | TGTGCCAGCAGCCCAGTTGGGGGGAGAAACTATGGCTACACCTTC
TRBJ2-1 | TRBD2 | - | TRBV6-4 | CASSDRGLAGVFEQFF | TGTGCCAGCAGTGACCGGGGACTAGCGGGGGTATTTGAGCAGTTCTTC
TRBJ1-4 | - | - | TRBV28 | CASTSNEKLFF | TGTGCCAGCACAAGCAATGAAAAACTGTTTTTT
TRBJ1-5 | - | - | TRBV2 | CASSEERGKNQPQHF | TGTGCCAGCAGCGAAGAGAGGGGGAAAAATCAGCCCCAGCATTTT
TRBJ2-3 | TRBD2 | - | TRBV18 | CASSPASGGAGDTQYF | TGTGCCAGCTCACCGGCTAGCGGGGGGGCCGGAGATACGCAGTATTTT
TRBJ2-7 | TRBD2 | - | TRBV25-1 | CASTERLAGFGEQYF | TGTGCCAGCACTGAACGACTAGCGGGATTCGGCGAGCAGTACTTC
TRBJ2-2 | - | - | TRBV7-3 | CASRLDRSNTGELFF | TGTGCCAGCAGACTGGACAGATCGAACACCGGGGAGCTGTTTTTT
TRBJ2-3 | - | - | TRBV18 | CASSPPGLGSTDTQYF | TGTGCCAGCTCACCACCGGGCCTCGGCAGCACAGATACGCAGTATTTT
TRBJ1-2 | - | few | TRBV2 | CASSDADTYGYTF | TGTGCCAGCAGTGATGCGGACACCTATGGCTACACCTTC
TRBJ1-1 | - | - | TRBV29-1 | CSVVSGGGNTEAFF | TGCAGCGTTGTTAGCGGGGGAGGGAACACTGAAGCTTTCTTT
TRBJ1-6 | TRBD1 | - | TRBV5-4 | CASSDRTGRSSPLHF | TGTGCCAGCAGCGATCGGACAGGGAGAAGTTCACCCCTCCACTTT